This passage covers 26 T cell receptor beta chains from one sample sequenced in a study of blood T cell repertoires in COVID-19. TCRdb keeps only in-frame clones here, not all; method: immunoSEQ multiplex PCR. The repertoire holds some 80,000 clones, roughly 78% seen once, with around 33% in the top ten. Sample: peripheral blood. These receptors all stem from a man in his sixties with COVID-19, enrolled during active disease.

The chain combines TRBV5-1 with TRBJ1-1; a possible D gene is TRBD1 (6 bases). Germline CDR1 and CDR2: SGHRS and YFSETQ. V was trimmed by 2 bases and J by 1 base, leaving 18 bases between them. The CDR3 is 17 residues long. Here the CDR3 DNA reads TGCGCCAGCAGCTTTAAATTAAGGACAGTGTCGAACACTGAAGCTTTCTTT. This gives the protein CASSFKLRTVSNTEAFF.

The gene calls are TRBV19 and TRBJ2-5; D may be TRBD2 (6 bases). The germline gives CDR1 LNHDA, CDR2 SQIVND (reference sequence). Trimming left V 5 bases short and J 3 bases short, with 16 bases between. The CDR3 sequence is 15 residues long. CDR3: CASSFHVGTEETQYF. CDR3 sequence (DNA): TGTGCCAGTAGTTTCCACGTGGGGACTGAAGAGACCCAGTACTTC.

The genes are TRBV6-5 and TRBJ2-7; the D gene is possibly TRBD1 (5 bases). CDR1 is MNHEY and CDR2 is SVGAGI in the germline V gene. The CDR3 loop spans 12 amino acids. Trimming removed 5 bases from V and 5 bases from J, with 10 bases in between. The CDR3 spells CASSIDRDEQYF. In nucleotides, the CDR3 is TGTGCCAGCAGTATCGACAGAGACGAGCAGTACTTC.

This clone was counted a single time. The chain combines TRBV6-2 or TRBV6-3 with TRBJ2-4; TRBD2 agrees at 14 bases. V lost 4 bases and J lost 2; bases outside the gene matches: 13. Germline-derived CDR1 and CDR2 are MNHEY and SVGEGT. The CDR3 is made up of 20 amino acids. The CDR3 DNA reads TGTGCCAGCAGTTCCACCGCCGGGACTAGCGGGAGTAAGACCAAAAACATTCAGTACTTC. Translating gives CASSSTAGTSGSKTKNIQYF.

This sequence joins TRBV29-1 and TRBJ2-7; 9 nucleotides align to TRBD2. CDR1 and CDR2 (germline): SQVTM, ANQGSEA. Losses at the gene ends were 4 bases for V and 3 bases for J; bases not matched to a gene: 10. This CDR3 spans 15 amino acids. This CDR3 is CSVAVAGAINYEQYF. The DNA of the CDR3 is TGCAGCGTTGCGGTAGCGGGGGCGATTAACTACGAGCAGTACTTC.

The gene calls are TRBV4-3 and TRBJ2-3, with TRBD2 as a possible D gene (5 bases). The CDR3 is 17 amino acids. The germline V and J ends were trimmed by 4 bases and 6 bases, with 23 bases remaining between them. Germline-derived CDR1 and CDR2 are LGHNA and YSLEER. CDR3 protein: CASSPPAKASSKDTQYF. The CDR3 DNA reads TGCGCCAGCAGCCCGCCGGCGAAGGCTAGCTCCAAGGATACGCAGTATTTT.

This chain connects TRBV19 to TRBJ2-2; 15 nucleotides align to TRBD2. The germline V gene has CDR1 LNHDA and CDR2 SQIVND (reference sequence). V gave up 8 bases and J gave up 6 bases; unmatched junction bases: 4. The CDR3 loop spans 15 amino acids. The CDR3 DNA sequence: TGTGCCAGTGGACTAGCGGGAGGGATGGCCGGGGAGCTGTTTTTT. This translates into CASGLAGGMAGELFF.

The V call is TRBV12-2, the J call TRBJ1-1; the listed D gene, TRBD1, was not tested against the DNA. TRBV12-2 is classified as a pseudogene. The CDR3 has 14 residues. CDR3 in DNA: TGTGCAAGTCGCGTCGACAGGGTAAACACTGAAGCTTTCTTT. It encodes CASRVDRVNTEAFF.

The chain combines TRBV29-1 with TRBJ2-6, with D unresolved. Trimming shortened V by 4 bases and J by 0 bases, and 7 bases separated the two germline ends. The CDR3 contains 14 residues. From germline, CDR1 is SQVTM and CDR2 ANQGSEA. The CDR3 protein is CSVGGDSGANVLTF. CDR3 bases: TGCAGCGTTGGAGGTGACTCTGGGGCCAACGTCCTGACTTTC.

The chain has TRBV19 and TRBJ2-3; D possibly corresponds to TRBD2 (6 bases). V was pared by 7 bases and J by 4 bases, with 12 bases between. This CDR3 region has 13 residues. CDR1 is LNHDA and CDR2 is SQIVND in the germline V gene (reference sequence). CDR3 loop: CASTSKRADTQYF. The DNA for the CDR3 is TGTGCCAGTACCTCAAAGCGGGCAGATACGCAGTATTTT. Complete variable domain (other parts from reference TRBV19 and TRBJ2-3): DGGITQSPKYLFRKEGQNVTLSCEQNLNHDAMYWYRQDPGQGLRLIYYSQIVNDFQKGDIAEGYSVSREKKESFPLTVTSAQKNPTAFYLCASTSKRADTQYFGPGTRLTVL.

This chain joins TRBV7-9 and TRBJ2-7, with TRBD1 matching over 9 bases. The CDR3 runs to 14 residues. The germline V gene has CDR1 SEHNR and CDR2 FQNEAQ (reference sequence). V gave up 2 bases and J gave up 6 bases; unmatched junction bases: 5. The CDR3 DNA reads TGTGCCAGCAGCTTACAGGACAGGGGCTTCGAGCAGTACTTC. Translating it yields CASSLQDRGFEQYF.

Only one count was recorded for this clone. V gene TRBV7-3 combines with J gene TRBJ1-2; D is undetermined. Deletions cut 2 bases from V and 4 bases from J, with 8 bases between. The CDR3 has 13 amino acids. Germline V CDR1 and CDR2: SGHTA, FQGTGA. DNA of the CDR3: TGTGCCAGCAGCTTAGACGGCGGCTATGGCTACACCTTC. Its protein is CASSLDGGYGYTF.

About this clone itself: The same CDR3 can be traced to other DNA sequences in this sample. The V call is TRBV19, the J call TRBJ2-1; perhaps TRBD1 as D (6 bases). The CDR3 has 15 amino acids. CDR1 is LNHDA and CDR2 is SQIVND in the germline V gene (reference sequence). Trimming removed 6 bases from V and 0 bases from J, with 12 bases in between. Written as DNA, the CDR3 is TGTGCCAGTAGGATTGACAGGAGCTCCTACAATGAGCAGTTCTTC. Amino acid sequence: CASRIDRSSYNEQFF.

Only a few counts were recorded for this clone. This CDR3 reads CASRRDRGPTTNEKLFF. The CDR3, as DNA: TGCGCCAGCCGACGAGACAGGGGGCCAACAACTAATGAAAAACTGTTTTTT. J is TRBJ1-4 and V is TRBV5-1; 10 bases are a match to TRBD1. The CDR3 sequence is 17 residues long. With 7 bases clipped from V and 0 bases from J, the junction kept 9 bases outside the gene matches. Germline assignment: CDR1 SGHRS and CDR2 YFSETQ.

This chain uses TRBV6-5 with TRBJ1-6, with 10 bases that match TRBD1. J gave up 10 bases and V 8 bases, and 11 bases lay outside the gene matches. Germline V gives CDR1 MNHEY, CDR2 SVGAGI. CDR3 size: 15 residues. CDR3 nucleotide sequence: TGTGCCAGCCGGACAGGGGGATGGGGTCCCTCACCCCTCCACTTT. It yields the protein CASRTGGWGPSPLHF.

Only one count was recorded for this clone. The rearrangement uses TRBV29-1 and TRBJ2-5; 8 positions agree with TRBD1. This CDR3 region has 12 residues. The germline gives CDR1 SQVTM, CDR2 ANQGSEA. V lost 5 bases, J lost 5 bases, and 4 bases stayed unmatched. The CDR3 DNA reads as TGCAGCGTTCGGACAGGGCGGGAGACCCAGTACTTC. Translation gives CSVRTGRETQYF.

J is TRBJ2-1 and V is TRBV20-1; the match to TRBD2 covers 9 bases. V was pared by 3 bases and J by 7 bases, with 16 bases of the junction left unmatched. The CDR3 loop spans 17 amino acids. The germline gives CDR1 DFQATT, CDR2 SNEGSKA (reference sequence). The CDR3 coding sequence is TGCAGTGCTAGTGGGATTAGCGGGAGAAGAGGAGATAATGAGCAGTTCTTC. This sequence encodes CSASGISGRRGDNEQFF.

V usage is TRBV5-1 and J usage is TRBJ1-1, with TRBD1 matching over 7 bases. This CDR3 has 14 residues. Germline assignment: CDR1 SGHRS and CDR2 YFSETQ. V shed 0 bases, J shed 6 bases, and the junction held 5 bases outside the gene matches. CDR3 sequence (DNA): TGCGCCAGCAGCTTGGCACAGGGGATCGCTGAAGCTTTCTTT. It is translated as CASSLAQGIAEAFF.

This chain links TRBV5-1 with TRBJ2-1; 10 bases are shared with TRBD2. This CDR3 has 16 amino acids. After removal of 2 bases from V and 7 bases from J, the junction contained 9 bases not matched to a gene. Germline V gene data show CDR1 as SGHRS and CDR2 as YFSETQ. CDR3 residues: CASSFSSSGGVNEQFF. CDR3 in DNA: TGCGCCAGCAGCTTTTCTTCTAGCGGGGGAGTAAATGAGCAGTTCTTC.

This clone was found a few times. V and J are TRBV6-2 or TRBV6-3 and TRBJ1-1, with D tentatively TRBD1 (5 bases). The CDR3 contains 13 residues. Germline CDR1 and CDR2: MNHEY and SVGEGT. V gave up 2 bases and J gave up 3 bases, with 7 bases separating them. CDR3 protein: CASSYDRDTEAFF. CDR3 nucleotides: TGTGCCAGCAGTTACGACAGAGACACTGAAGCTTTCTTT.

The J gene is TRBJ1-1, the V gene TRBV12-3 or TRBV12-4; possible D gene TRBD1, 5 bases. This CDR3 is 13 amino acids long. Trimming took 3 bases from V and 6 from J, leaving 11 bases between them. The CDR3 DNA reads TGTGCCAGCAGTTTTTTAGGGGCTTCTGAAGCTTTCTTT. Encoded protein: CASSFLGASEAFF.

The DNA for the CDR3 is TGTGCCAGCAGTTTCGACAGGGTATCCTATGGCTACACCTTC. Amino acid sequence: CASSFDRVSYGYTF. The rearrangement links TRBV6-6 to TRBJ1-2; 7 positions agree with TRBD1. The CDR3 has 14 amino acids. The trim removed 4 bases at V and 4 bases at J, leaving 6 bases unmatched. Germline loops: CDR1 MNHNY, CDR2 SVGAGI (reference sequence).

This chain links TRBV19 with TRBJ2-7; no definite D call. CDR3 length: 13 residues. V lost 6 bases, J lost 5 bases, and 14 bases lay in between. Per the germline V gene, CDR1 is LNHDA and CDR2 is SQIVND (reference sequence). The chain's CDR3 is CASRSDMWDEQYF. CDR3 nucleotides: TGTGCCAGTAGGTCCGACATGTGGGACGAGCAGTACTTC.

The chain links TRBV6-2 or TRBV6-3 to TRBJ1-3; 7 bases line up with TRBD1. The V segment lost 2 bases and the J segment 3 bases; nucleotides outside the gene matches: 4. The germline CDR1 and CDR2 sequences are MNHEY and SVGEGT. The CDR3 consists of 15 residues. CDR3 protein: CASSYEDRSGNTIYF. The CDR3 coding sequence is TGTGCCAGCAGTTACGAGGACAGGAGTGGAAACACCATATATTTT.

The chain has TRBV4-2 and TRBJ1-6; D may be TRBD1 (5 bases). Looked up from germline, CDR1 is LGHNA and CDR2 is YNFKEQ. This CDR3 is 15 amino acids long. The V end was cut by 0 bases, the J end by 8 bases, with 11 bases between. CDR3 sequence (DNA): TGTGCCAGCAGCCAAGACTTTCAGGGCCATTCACCCCTCCACTTT. This codes for CASSQDFQGHSPLHF.

The V and J genes are TRBV11-2 and TRBJ2-7; D gene unclear. Trimming removed 0 bases from V and 6 bases from J, with 6 bases in between. The CDR3 is 12 residues long. Per the germline V gene, CDR1 is SGHAT and CDR2 is FQNNGV. The CDR3 DNA is TGTGCCAGCAGCTTAGATCGTCTCGAGCAGTACTTC. Amino acids: CASSLDRLEQYF.